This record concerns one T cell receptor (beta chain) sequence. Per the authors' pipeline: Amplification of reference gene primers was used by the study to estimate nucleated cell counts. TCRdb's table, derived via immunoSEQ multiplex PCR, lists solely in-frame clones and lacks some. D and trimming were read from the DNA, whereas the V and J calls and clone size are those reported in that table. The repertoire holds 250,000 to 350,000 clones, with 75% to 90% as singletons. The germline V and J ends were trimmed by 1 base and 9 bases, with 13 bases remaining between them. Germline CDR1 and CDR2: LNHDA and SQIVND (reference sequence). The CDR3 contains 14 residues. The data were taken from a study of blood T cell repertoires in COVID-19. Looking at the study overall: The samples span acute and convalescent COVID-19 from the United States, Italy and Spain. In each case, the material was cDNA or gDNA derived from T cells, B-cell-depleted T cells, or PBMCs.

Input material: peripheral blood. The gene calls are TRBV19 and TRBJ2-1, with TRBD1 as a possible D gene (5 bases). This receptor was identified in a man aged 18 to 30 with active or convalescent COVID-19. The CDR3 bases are TGTGCCAGTAGTATAGGGCAGGGATTAAGTGAGCAGTTCTTC. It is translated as CASSIGQGLSEQFF.